These T cell receptor beta chains were read from a single sample in a study of T-cell memory formation after mild COVID-19. TCRdb recomputed calls from the 5' RACE reads with MiXCR, one row per CDR3 protein. Here the sample spans 550,000 to 700,000 distinct CDR3 sequences, over 15% being singletons. The sample taken for sequencing was PBMCs or a T cell subset sorted from them (not recorded which). The receptor set was obtained from an adult woman who had mild COVID-19 (a few samples of this study predate the infection). Cell type and time point are not known. The CDR3 runs from the conserved cysteine through the conserved F or W. A D gene is named only where the DNA matches it firmly. Clone size appears in some rows only: once, few, many, or a class for an expanded clone.

D gene: -; clone size: -; V gene: TRBV30; J gene: TRBJ1-1; CDR3 protein: CAWVQLVMKNTEAFF; CDR3 DNA: TGTGCCTGGGTCCAACTCGTTATGAAGAACACTGAAGCTTTCTTT
D gene: -; clone size: few; V gene: TRBV7-9; J gene: TRBJ2-5; CDR3 protein: CASSFSGVRQETQYF; CDR3 DNA: TGTGCCAGCAGCTTTTCCGGGGTCCGGCAAGAGACCCAGTACTTC
D gene: TRBD2; clone size: few; V gene: TRBV4-3; J gene: TRBJ2-7; CDR3 protein: CASSQDMGASGLYEQYF; CDR3 DNA: TGCGCCAGCAGCCAAGATATGGGGGCTAGCGGGCTCTACGAGCAGTACTTC
D gene: TRBD2; clone size: few; V gene: TRBV24-1; J gene: TRBJ2-1; CDR3 protein: CATSESRLREIRNYNEQFF; CDR3 DNA: TGTGCCACCAGTGAGAGCCGACTGCGGGAGATCCGAAACTACAATGAGCAGTTCTTC
D gene: -; clone size: -; V gene: TRBV11-3; J gene: TRBJ1-2; CDR3 protein: CASSSDWQGHGYTF; CDR3 DNA: TGTGCCAGCAGCTCAGACTGGCAGGGCCATGGCTACACCTTC
D gene: TRBD2; clone size: few; V gene: TRBV5-1; J gene: TRBJ2-3; CDR3 protein: CASSLEAGGPTDTQYF; CDR3 DNA: TGCGCCAGCAGCTTGGAGGCGGGGGGGCCAACAGATACGCAGTATTTT
D gene: -; clone size: few; V gene: TRBV6-2/TRBV6-3; J gene: TRBJ2-1; CDR3 protein: CASSSPGGPSYNEQFF; CDR3 DNA: TGTGCCAGCAGTTCACCGGGGGGCCCCTCCTACAATGAGCAGTTCTTC
D gene: TRBD2; clone size: few; V gene: TRBV12-3/TRBV12-4; J gene: TRBJ2-2; CDR3 protein: CASSPGTSGGLELAGELFF; CDR3 DNA: TGTGCCAGCAGCCCAGGGACTAGCGGGGGTTTAGAGTTGGCCGGGGAGCTGTTTTTT
D gene: -; clone size: -; V gene: TRBV11-2; J gene: TRBJ2-2; CDR3 protein: CASSPVRPGELFF; CDR3 DNA: TGTGCCAGCAGCCCCGTGAGGCCCGGGGAGCTGTTTTTT
D gene: -; clone size: -; V gene: TRBV12-3/TRBV12-4; J gene: TRBJ1-5; CDR3 protein: CASSIGGGRDQPQHF; CDR3 DNA: TGTGCCAGCAGTATAGGAGGTGGGCGAGATCAGCCCCAGCATTTT
D gene: -; clone size: -; V gene: TRBV5-1; J gene: TRBJ1-2; CDR3 protein: CASTPGGAYGYTF; CDR3 DNA: TGCGCCAGCACGCCCGGGGGGGCCTATGGCTACACCTTC
D gene: -; clone size: -; V gene: TRBV4-1; J gene: TRBJ2-3; CDR3 protein: CASSQERQDFTDTQYF; CDR3 DNA: TGCGCCAGCAGCCAAGAGCGGCAGGATTTCACAGATACGCAGTATTTT
D gene: -; clone size: -; V gene: TRBV7-5; J gene: TRBJ2-5; CDR3 protein: CISVPEAGLETQYF; CDR3 DNA: -
D gene: -; clone size: -; V gene: TRBV5-1; J gene: TRBJ2-1; CDR3 protein: CASSLAGSLNEQFF; CDR3 DNA: TGCGCCAGCAGCTTGGCCGGGTCATTGAATGAGCAGTTCTTC
D gene: -; clone size: many; V gene: TRBV5-6; J gene: TRBJ2-3; CDR3 protein: CASSSGSADTQYF; CDR3 DNA: TGTGCCAGCAGCTCCGGGAGTGCAGATACGCAGTATTTT
D gene: -; clone size: -; V gene: TRBV10-3; J gene: TRBJ1-5; CDR3 protein: CAISLDGQPQHF; CDR3 DNA: TGTGCCATCAGCTTGGACGGGCAGCCCCAGCATTTT
D gene: -; clone size: -; V gene: TRBV6-2/TRBV6-3; J gene: TRBJ2-7; CDR3 protein: CASLSHRPYEQYF; CDR3 DNA: TGTGCCAGCTTAAGCCACCGGCCCTACGAGCAGTACTTC
D gene: -; clone size: few; V gene: TRBV25-1; J gene: TRBJ1-1; CDR3 protein: CASSKGANTEAFF; CDR3 DNA: TGTGCCAGCAGCAAAGGGGCGAACACTGAAGCTTTCTTT
D gene: -; clone size: once; V gene: TRBV7-9; J gene: TRBJ2-1; CDR3 protein: CASSLSSRRVNEQFF; CDR3 DNA: TGTGCCAGCAGCTTAAGTAGCCGGAGGGTAAATGAGCAGTTCTTC
D gene: TRBD2; clone size: many; V gene: TRBV12-3/TRBV12-4; J gene: TRBJ2-3; CDR3 protein: CASSLRSGGPDTQYF; CDR3 DNA: TGTGCCAGCAGCCTCCGGAGCGGGGGCCCGGATACGCAGTATTTT
D gene: -; clone size: -; V gene: TRBV11-3; J gene: TRBJ2-1; CDR3 protein: CASSSEGGRTYNEQFF; CDR3 DNA: TGTGCCAGCAGCTCGGAGGGCGGAAGGACCTACAATGAGCAGTTCTTC
D gene: -; clone size: few; V gene: TRBV27; J gene: TRBJ2-1; CDR3 protein: CASGKQGLGNEQFF; CDR3 DNA: TGTGCCAGCGGAAAACAGGGCTTAGGCAATGAGCAGTTCTTC
D gene: -; clone size: few; V gene: TRBV18; J gene: TRBJ1-2; CDR3 protein: CASVRQQNEYGYTF; CDR3 DNA: TGTGCCAGCGTACGACAGCAAAATGAATATGGCTACACCTTC